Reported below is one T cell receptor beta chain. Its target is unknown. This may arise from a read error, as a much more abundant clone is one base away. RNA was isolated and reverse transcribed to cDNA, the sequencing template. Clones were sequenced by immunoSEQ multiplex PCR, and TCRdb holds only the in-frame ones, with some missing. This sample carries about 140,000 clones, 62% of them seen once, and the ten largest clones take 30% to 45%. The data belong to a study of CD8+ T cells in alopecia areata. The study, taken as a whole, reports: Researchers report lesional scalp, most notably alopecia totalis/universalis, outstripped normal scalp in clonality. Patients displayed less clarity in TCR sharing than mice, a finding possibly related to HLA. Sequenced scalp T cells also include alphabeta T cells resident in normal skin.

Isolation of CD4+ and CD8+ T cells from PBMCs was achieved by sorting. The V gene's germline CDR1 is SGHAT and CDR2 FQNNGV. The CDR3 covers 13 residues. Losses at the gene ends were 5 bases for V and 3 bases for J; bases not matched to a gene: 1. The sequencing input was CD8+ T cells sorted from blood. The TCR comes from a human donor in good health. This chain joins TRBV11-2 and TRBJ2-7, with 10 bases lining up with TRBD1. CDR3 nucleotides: TGTGCCAGCAGCGGGACAGGGGTCTACGAGCAGTACTTC. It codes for CASSGTGVYEQYF. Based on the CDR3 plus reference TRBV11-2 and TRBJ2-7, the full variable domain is EAGVAQSPRYKIIEKRQSVAFWCNPISGHATLYWYQQILGQGPKLLIQFQNNGVVDDSQLPKDRFSAERLKGVDSTLKIQPAKLEDSAVYLCASSGTGVYEQYFGPGTRLTVT.